This T cell receptor beta chain stems from a study of T cells in Graves' hyperthyroidism and ophthalmopathy. Study at large: Peripheral blood was taken when the disease was first diagnosed, before any treatment began.

The length of the CDR3 is 12 residues. In germline, CDR1 is SQVTM, CDR2 ANQGSEA. Trimming took off 3 bases at V and 3 bases at J, with 8 bases between the two ends. What was amplified from RNA transcripts were TCR beta CDR3 regions. The HTBI primer set was used in a first-round RT-PCR of the TCR CDR3. TCRdb recomputed calls from the multiplex PCR reads with MiXCR, one row per CDR3 protein. Of 350,000 to 400,000 distinct CDR3 sequences detected, under 15% appear once; the ten largest clones hold approximately 29%. There are many counts of this clonotype. This TCR came from a woman aged 30 to 39 with Graves' hyperthyroidism. What was sequenced was blood. The J gene is TRBJ2-5, the V gene TRBV29-1; D unresolved. The CDR3 region has the DNA TGCAGCGTTGAGATTGGGGAAGAGACCCAGTACTTC. Amino acids: CSVEIGEETQYF. The complete variable domain, with remaining parts taken from reference TRBV29-1 and TRBJ2-5, reads SAVISQKPSRDICQRGTSLTIQCQVDSQVTMMFWYRQQPGQSLTLIATANQGSEATYESGFVIDKFPISRPNLTFSTLTVSNMSPEDSSIYLCSVEIGEETQYFGPGTRLLVL.